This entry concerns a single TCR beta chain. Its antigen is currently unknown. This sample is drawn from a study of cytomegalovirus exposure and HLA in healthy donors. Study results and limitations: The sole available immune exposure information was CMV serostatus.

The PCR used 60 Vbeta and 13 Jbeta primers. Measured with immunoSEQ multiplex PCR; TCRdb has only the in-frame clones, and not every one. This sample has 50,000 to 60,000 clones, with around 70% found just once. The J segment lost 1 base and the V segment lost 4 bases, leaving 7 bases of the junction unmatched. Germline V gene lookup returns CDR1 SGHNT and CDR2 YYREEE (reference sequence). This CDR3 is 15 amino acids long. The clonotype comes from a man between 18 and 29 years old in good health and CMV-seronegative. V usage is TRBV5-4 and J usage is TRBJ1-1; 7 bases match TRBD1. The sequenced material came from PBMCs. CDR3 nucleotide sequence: TGTGCCAGCAGCCGACCCGGACAGGCGAACACTGAAGCTTTCTTT. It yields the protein CASSRPGQANTEAFF.